Presented here are 4 T cell receptor beta chains from one specimen sequenced in a study of CXCR3-negative and CXCR3-positive naive CD8 T cells. Overall study findings and caveats: CXCR3-positive naive cells carried more hydrophobic TRB CDR3s than CXCR3-negative ones.

Researchers prepared the TRB cDNA libraries using 5' RACE with UMI labels. TCRdb reworked the 5' RACE reads into one entry per CDR3 protein, no DNA. This sample's table has 100,000 to 150,000 distinct CDR3 sequences. No antigens are known for them. Sequenced material: naive CXCR3+ CD8+ T cells from blood. As to subset: CD45RO-CCR7+CD27+CD95- naive CD8+ T cells expressing CXCR3 (TNR3+). Receptors were obtained from a human donor in good health. Some clones in this sample may be carry-over from other donors' samples.

This rearrangement joins TRBV27 to TRBJ2-7; the TRBD1 assignment by TCRdb is unverifiable without DNA. This CDR3 is built from 13 residues. CDR1 is MNHEY and CDR2 is SMNVEV in the germline V gene (reference sequence). The CDR3 region is CASSHGQAYEQYF.

This CDR3 reads CASSRLARVGQPQHF. The chain carries TRBV21-1 and TRBJ1-5; TCRdb outputs TRBD1, but without DNA this stays unchecked. TRBV21-1 is a pseudogene segment. The CDR3 is 15 amino acids.

This chain connects TRBV12-3 or TRBV12-4 to TRBJ2-7; TCRdb gives TRBD1 as the D gene, but with no DNA this cannot be confirmed. The CDR3 consists of 11 residues. The CDR3 reads CASKAGGEQYF.

The chain combines TRBV7-6 with TRBJ2-7; TCRdb's D call, TRBD1, is unchecked because there is no DNA. Looked up from germline, CDR1 is SGHVS and CDR2 is FNYEAQ. There are 12 residues in the CDR3. The CDR3 spells CASSRYRGEQYF.